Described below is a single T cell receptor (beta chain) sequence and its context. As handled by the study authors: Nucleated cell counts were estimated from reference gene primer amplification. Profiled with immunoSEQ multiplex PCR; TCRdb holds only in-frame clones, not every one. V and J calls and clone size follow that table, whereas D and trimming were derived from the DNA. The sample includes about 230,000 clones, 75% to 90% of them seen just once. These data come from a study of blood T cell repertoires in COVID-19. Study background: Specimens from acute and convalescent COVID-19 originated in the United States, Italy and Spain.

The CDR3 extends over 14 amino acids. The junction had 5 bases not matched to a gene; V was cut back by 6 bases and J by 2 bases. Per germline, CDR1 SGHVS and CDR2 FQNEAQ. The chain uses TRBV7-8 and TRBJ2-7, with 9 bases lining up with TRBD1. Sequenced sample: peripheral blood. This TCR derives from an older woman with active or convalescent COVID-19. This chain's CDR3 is CASSWDRVPYEQYF. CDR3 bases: TGTGCCAGCAGTTGGGACAGGGTACCCTACGAGCAGTACTTC. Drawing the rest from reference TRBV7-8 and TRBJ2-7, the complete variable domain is GAGVSQSPRYKVAKRGQDVALRCDPISGHVSLFWYQQALGQGPEFLTYFQNEAQLDKSGLPSDRFFAERPEGSVSTLKIQRTQQEDSAVYLCASSWDRVPYEQYFGPGTRLTVT.